The entry below gives a single T cell receptor (beta chain) sequence along with its context. Its matching antigen is unknown. The data stem from a study of memory CD4+ T cells and cytomegalovirus serostatus. Study conclusions and caveats: Each of approximately 73 CMV-associated TCRbeta sequences occurred in one to five individuals.

The CDR3 loop spans 17 amino acids. V lost 4 bases, J lost 0 bases, and 8 bases stayed unmatched. CDR1 KGHSH and CDR2 LQKENI come from the germline V gene. Single viable CD3+CD4+CD8-CD45RO+ cells were sorted as the memory CD4+ T cells. Original processing methods: Out-of-frame sequences were removed, leaving about 2.2 million distinct TCRbeta sequences. Only in-frame clones appear in the TCRdb table, and some are missing; sequencing was by immunoSEQ multiplex PCR. V and J calls plus clone size are reproduced from that table; the DNA served to infer D and trimming. The data contain 85,000 to 100,000 clones, 80% of them seen just once; the ten biggest clones take up about 4%.

The origin of this receptor is an adult in good health and CMV-seropositive. The sequenced sample consisted of memory CD4+ T cells from blood. V gene TRBV18 combines with J gene TRBJ1-5, with 8 bases matching TRBD1. The CDR3 protein is CASSLGTGQYSNQPQHF. In DNA form, the CDR3 reads TGTGCCAGCTCACTCGGGACAGGACAATATAGCAATCAGCCCCAGCATTTT.